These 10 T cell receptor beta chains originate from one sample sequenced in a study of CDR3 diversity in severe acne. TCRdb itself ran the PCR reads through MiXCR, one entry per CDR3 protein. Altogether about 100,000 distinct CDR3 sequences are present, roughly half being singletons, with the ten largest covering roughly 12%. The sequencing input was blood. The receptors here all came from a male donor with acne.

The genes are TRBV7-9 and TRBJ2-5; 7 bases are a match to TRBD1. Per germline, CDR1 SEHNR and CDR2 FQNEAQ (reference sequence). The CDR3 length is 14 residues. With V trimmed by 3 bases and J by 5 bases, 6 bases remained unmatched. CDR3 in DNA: TGTGCCAGCAGCTTCCCTACAGGGGCGGAGACCCAGTACTTC. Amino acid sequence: CASSFPTGAETQYF.

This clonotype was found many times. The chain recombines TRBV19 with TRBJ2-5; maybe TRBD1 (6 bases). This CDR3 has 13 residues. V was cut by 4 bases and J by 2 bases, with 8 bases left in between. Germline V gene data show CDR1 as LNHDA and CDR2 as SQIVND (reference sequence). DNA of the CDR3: TGTGCCAGTAGTACCGGACAGCAAGAGACCCAGTACTTC. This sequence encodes CASSTGQQETQYF.

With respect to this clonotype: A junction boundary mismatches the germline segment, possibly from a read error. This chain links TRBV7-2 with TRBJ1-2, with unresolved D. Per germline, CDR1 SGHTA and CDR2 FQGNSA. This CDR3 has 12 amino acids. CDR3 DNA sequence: TGTGCCAGCAGCGCCGATGTAGGAGGCTGCACCTTC. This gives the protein CASSADVGGCTF.

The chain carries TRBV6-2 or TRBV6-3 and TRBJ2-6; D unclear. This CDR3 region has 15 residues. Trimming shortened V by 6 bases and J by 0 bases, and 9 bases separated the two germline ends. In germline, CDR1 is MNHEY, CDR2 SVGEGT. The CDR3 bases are TGTGCCAGCAGGGAAAGTAGCTCTGGGGCCAACGTCCTGACTTTC. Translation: CASRESSSGANVLTF.

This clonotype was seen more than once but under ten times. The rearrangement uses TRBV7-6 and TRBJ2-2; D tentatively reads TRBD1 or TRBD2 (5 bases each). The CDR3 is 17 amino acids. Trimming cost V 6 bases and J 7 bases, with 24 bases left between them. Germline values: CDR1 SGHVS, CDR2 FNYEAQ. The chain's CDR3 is CASSWGPYRSIGGELFF. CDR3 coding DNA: TGTGCCAGCAGTTGGGGACCTTACCGCAGTATTGGCGGGGAGCTGTTTTTT.

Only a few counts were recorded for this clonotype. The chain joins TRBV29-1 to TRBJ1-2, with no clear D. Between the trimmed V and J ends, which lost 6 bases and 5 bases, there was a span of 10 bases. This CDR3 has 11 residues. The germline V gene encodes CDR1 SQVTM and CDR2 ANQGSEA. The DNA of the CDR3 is TGCAGCGTCCGGCAGGAATATGGCTACACCTTC. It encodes CSVRQEYGYTF. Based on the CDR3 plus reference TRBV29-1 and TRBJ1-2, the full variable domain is SAVISQKPSRDICQRGTSLTIQCQVDSQVTMMFWYRQQPGQSLTLIATANQGSEATYESGFVIDKFPISRPNLTFSTLTVSNMSPEDSSIYLCSVRQEYGYTFGSGTRLTVV.

In nucleotides, the CDR3 is TGTGCCAGCAGCGGCCGGACAGGGACGGGGGAGACCCAGTACTTC. Residues: CASSGRTGTGETQYF. This rearrangement joins TRBV2 to TRBJ2-5; 8 bases agree with TRBD1. Germline trimming cut 6 bases from V and 5 bases from J; bases unmatched to any gene: 11. This CDR3 has 15 amino acids. Germline V CDR1 and CDR2: SNHLY, FYNNEI.

As DNA, the CDR3 is TGTGCCAGCGCTTATATAGGGGGCGTCGGCACTGAAGCTTTCTTT. It is translated as CASAYIGGVGTEAFF. The chain uses TRBV2 and TRBJ1-1; 7 bases are shared with TRBD1. Unmatched junction bases numbered 13, after V lost 8 bases and J lost 4 bases. Germline CDR1 and CDR2: SNHLY and FYNNEI. The CDR3 loop spans 15 amino acids.

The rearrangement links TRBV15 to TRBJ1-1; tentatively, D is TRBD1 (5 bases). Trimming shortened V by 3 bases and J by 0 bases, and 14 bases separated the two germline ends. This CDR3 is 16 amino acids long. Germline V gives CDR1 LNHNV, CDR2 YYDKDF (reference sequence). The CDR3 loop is CATSRGTGRMNTEAFF. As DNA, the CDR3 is TGTGCCACCAGCAGGGGGACGGGGAGAATGAACACTGAAGCTTTCTTT.

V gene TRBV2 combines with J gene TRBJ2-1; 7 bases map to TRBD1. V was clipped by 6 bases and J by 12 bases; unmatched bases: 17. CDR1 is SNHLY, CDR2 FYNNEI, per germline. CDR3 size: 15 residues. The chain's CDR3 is CASSETGSSTDTQFF. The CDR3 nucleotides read TGTGCCAGCAGCGAGACAGGGTCTAGCACAGATACGCAGTTCTTC.